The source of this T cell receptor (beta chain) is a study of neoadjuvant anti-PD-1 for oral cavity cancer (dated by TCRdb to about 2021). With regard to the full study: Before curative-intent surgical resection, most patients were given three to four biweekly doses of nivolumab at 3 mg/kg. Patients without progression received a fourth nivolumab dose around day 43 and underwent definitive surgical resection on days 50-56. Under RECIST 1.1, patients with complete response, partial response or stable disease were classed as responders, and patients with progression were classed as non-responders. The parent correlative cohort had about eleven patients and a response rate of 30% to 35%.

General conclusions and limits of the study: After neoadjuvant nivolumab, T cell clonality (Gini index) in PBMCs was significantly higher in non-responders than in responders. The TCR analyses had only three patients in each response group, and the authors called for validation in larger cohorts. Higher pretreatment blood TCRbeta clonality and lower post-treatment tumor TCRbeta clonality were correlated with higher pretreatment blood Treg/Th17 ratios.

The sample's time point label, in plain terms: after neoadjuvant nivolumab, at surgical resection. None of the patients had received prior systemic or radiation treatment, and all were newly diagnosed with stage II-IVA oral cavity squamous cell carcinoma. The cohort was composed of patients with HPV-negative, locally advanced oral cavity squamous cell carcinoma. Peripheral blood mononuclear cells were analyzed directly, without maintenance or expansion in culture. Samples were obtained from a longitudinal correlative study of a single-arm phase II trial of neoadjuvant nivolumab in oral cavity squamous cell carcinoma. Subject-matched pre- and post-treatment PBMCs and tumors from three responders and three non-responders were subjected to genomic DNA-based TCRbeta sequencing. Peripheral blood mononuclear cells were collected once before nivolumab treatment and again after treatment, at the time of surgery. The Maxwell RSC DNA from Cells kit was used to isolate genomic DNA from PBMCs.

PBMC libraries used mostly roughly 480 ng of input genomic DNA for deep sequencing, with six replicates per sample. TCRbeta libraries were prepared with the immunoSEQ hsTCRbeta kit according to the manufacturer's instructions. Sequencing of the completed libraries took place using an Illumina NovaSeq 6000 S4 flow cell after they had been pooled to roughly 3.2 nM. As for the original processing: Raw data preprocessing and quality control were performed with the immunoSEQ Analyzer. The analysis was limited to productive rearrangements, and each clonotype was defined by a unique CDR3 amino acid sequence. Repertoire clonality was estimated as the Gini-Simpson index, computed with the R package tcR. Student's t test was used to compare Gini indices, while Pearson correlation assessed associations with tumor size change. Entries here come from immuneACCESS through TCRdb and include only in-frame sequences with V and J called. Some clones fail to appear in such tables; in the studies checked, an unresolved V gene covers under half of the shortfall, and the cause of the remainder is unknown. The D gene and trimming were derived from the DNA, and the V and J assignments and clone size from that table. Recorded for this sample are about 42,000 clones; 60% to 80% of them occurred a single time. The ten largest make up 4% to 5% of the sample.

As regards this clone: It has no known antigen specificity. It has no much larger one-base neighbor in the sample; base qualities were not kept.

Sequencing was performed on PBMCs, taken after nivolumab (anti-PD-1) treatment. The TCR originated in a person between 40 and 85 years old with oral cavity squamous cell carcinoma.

DNA sequence: TGTGCCAGCAGTCGACACGATAGCAATCAGCCCCAGCATTTT. Its protein product is CASSRHDSNQPQHF. The chain uses TRBV27 and TRBJ1-5; no confident D gene assignment can be made. From the cysteine up to the phenylalanine, the CDR3 has a length of 14 residues. Only the CDR3 part of the read is kept: 42 bases, read in frame from the first base. CDR1 and CDR2 are read off the germline V gene (reference sequence) as MNHEY and SMNVEV. Relative to germline, V is 5 bases shorter and J is 0 bases shorter, with 8 bases between their ends.